This T cell receptor beta chain stems from a study of T cell responses to AZD1222 COVID-19 vaccine. The V gene lost 1 base and the J gene lost 1 base, with 7 bases spanning the gap. CDR1 is MNHEY, CDR2 SMNVEV, per germline (reference sequence). The CDR3 covers 14 residues. Generated by immunoSEQ multiplex PCR, the TCRdb table keeps only in-frame clones and is missing some. Of 80,000 to 100,000 clones in the sample, approximately 85% were seen once. V and J are TRBV27 and TRBJ1-1, with a possible D match to TRBD1 (5 bases). This sequence originates from an adult who received the AZD1222 COVID-19 vaccine. This material consisted of peripheral blood, taken 28 days after the second AZD1222 dose. DNA of the CDR3: TGTGCCAGCAGTTTATGGGGGAAGAACACTGAAGCTTTCTTT. This gives the protein CASSLWGKNTEAFF.